Listed below are T cell receptor beta chains from one sample, sequenced in a study of cytomegalovirus exposure and HLA in healthy donors. Some clones are missing from TCRdb's copy, which holds only in-frame ones; the method was immunoSEQ multiplex PCR. The sample records over 150,000 clones, around 80% being singletons. Sequencing input: PBMCs. These receptors were collected from a man aged 18 to 35 in good health and CMV-seronegative. Both conserved end residues are part of each CDR3. The order of the fields is D gene, V gene, J gene, clone size, CDR3 protein, CDR3 DNA. D genes are given only for firm matches. Expanded clones are given a class, and other clones once, few, many or no size at all.

d_gene: .; v_gene: TRBV6-1; j_gene: TRBJ1-1; abundance: .; CDR3aa: CASNDGQLEKAFF; CDR3nt: TGTGCCAGCAACGACGGACAGCTGGAGAAGGCTTTCTTT
d_gene: .; v_gene: TRBV7-2; j_gene: TRBJ2-7; abundance: .; CDR3aa: CASRHPGRSYEQYF; CDR3nt: TGTGCCAGCAGACACCCGGGGAGGTCCTACGAGCAGTACTTC
d_gene: TRBD2; v_gene: TRBV10-3; j_gene: TRBJ2-7; abundance: .; CDR3aa: CAISPIPTPGLAGDPLSYEQYF; CDR3nt: TGTGCCATCAGTCCCATCCCGACCCCCGGACTAGCGGGAGACCCCCTCTCCTACGAGCAGTACTTC
d_gene: .; v_gene: TRBV10-1; j_gene: TRBJ2-5; abundance: once; CDR3aa: CATGVGQGQETQYF; CDR3nt: TGCGCCACCGGCGTCGGCCAGGGCCAAGAGACCCAGTACTTC
d_gene: TRBD1; v_gene: TRBV7-9; j_gene: TRBJ1-1; abundance: .; CDR3aa: CASSLGTGGVMNTEAFF; CDR3nt: TGTGCCAGCAGCTTGGGGACAGGGGGGGTGATGAACACTGAAGCTTTCTTT
d_gene: .; v_gene: TRBV5-6; j_gene: TRBJ2-7; abundance: few; CDR3aa: CASSYPTGIGSIEQYF; CDR3nt: TGTGCCAGCAGCTACCCCACAGGTATCGGGTCGATCGAGCAGTACTTC
d_gene: TRBD2; v_gene: TRBV5-6; j_gene: TRBJ2-1; abundance: once; CDR3aa: CASITSGGGPGNEQFF; CDR3nt: TGTGCCAGCATCACCTCGGGGGGAGGGCCCGGCAATGAGCAGTTCTTC
d_gene: TRBD2; v_gene: TRBV5-4; j_gene: TRBJ2-4; abundance: once; CDR3aa: CASSTKASGRDIQYF; CDR3nt: TGTGCCAGCAGCACCAAGGCCAGCGGGAGAGACATTCAGTACTTC
d_gene: .; v_gene: TRBV5-6; j_gene: TRBJ1-3; abundance: .; CDR3aa: CASSPKGPMRNTIYF; CDR3nt: TGTGCCAGCAGCCCTAAGGGGCCAATGCGGAACACCATATATTTT
d_gene: TRBD1; v_gene: TRBV7-2; j_gene: TRBJ1-4; abundance: .; CDR3aa: CASSSSGGSSEKLFF; CDR3nt: TGTGCCAGCAGCTCTTCAGGGGGTTCTAGTGAAAAACTGTTTTTT
d_gene: TRBD1; v_gene: TRBV7-2; j_gene: TRBJ2-7; abundance: .; CDR3aa: CASSPGTGKQYF; CDR3nt: TGTGCCAGCAGCCCAGGGACAGGGAAGCAGTACTTC
d_gene: .; v_gene: TRBV28; j_gene: TRBJ1-5; abundance: .; CDR3aa: CASSPGVGNQPQHF; CDR3nt: TGTGCCAGCAGTCCAGGGGTTGGCAATCAGCCCCAGCATTTT
d_gene: TRBD1; v_gene: TRBV7-9; j_gene: TRBJ2-3; abundance: .; CDR3aa: CSSSLGYRGLPVADTQYF; CDR3nt: TGTTCCAGCAGCTTAGGGTATAGGGGGCTACCGGTAGCAGATACGCAGTATTTT
d_gene: TRBD2; v_gene: TRBV5-6; j_gene: TRBJ2-7; abundance: .; CDR3aa: CASSPSGTTYEQYF; CDR3nt: TGTGCCAGCAGCCCTAGCGGCACCACCTACGAGCAGTACTTC
d_gene: TRBD2; v_gene: TRBV5-4; j_gene: TRBJ2-7; abundance: .; CDR3aa: CASSPGTSGPYEQYF; CDR3nt: TGTGCCAGCAGCCCTGGGACTAGCGGACCCTACGAGCAGTACTTC
d_gene: .; v_gene: TRBV27; j_gene: TRBJ2-2; abundance: .; CDR3aa: CASSLGGTGELFF; CDR3nt: TGTGCCAGCAGTTTAGGCGGCACCGGGGAGCTGTTTTTT
d_gene: .; v_gene: TRBV21-1; j_gene: TRBJ2-3; abundance: .; CDR3aa: CASSKVGAGSRISHKGVDTQYF; CDR3nt: .
d_gene: .; v_gene: TRBV5-1; j_gene: TRBJ2-5; abundance: few; CDR3aa: CASSSGGLSTEQYF; CDR3nt: TGCGCCAGCAGCTCCGGCGGATTATCGACGGAGCAGTACTTC
d_gene: .; v_gene: TRBV19; j_gene: TRBJ2-7; abundance: .; CDR3aa: CASSIVNQIDEQYF; CDR3nt: TGTGCCAGTAGTATAGTTAATCAGATCGACGAGCAGTACTTC
d_gene: .; v_gene: TRBV19; j_gene: TRBJ1-1; abundance: once; CDR3aa: CASSFGEWIHTEAFF; CDR3nt: TGTGCCAGTAGTTTCGGGGAATGGATACACACTGAAGCTTTCTTT
d_gene: .; v_gene: TRBV2; j_gene: TRBJ2-5; abundance: once; CDR3aa: CASSPVLLGGETQYF; CDR3nt: TGTGCCAGCAGCCCCGTTTTATTGGGCGGGGAGACCCAGTACTTC
d_gene: .; v_gene: TRBV5-4; j_gene: TRBJ1-3; abundance: .; CDR3aa: CASGRGGGSGNTIYF; CDR3nt: TGTGCCAGTGGGCGCGGGGGGGGCTCTGGAAACACCATATATTTT
d_gene: .; v_gene: TRBV7-9; j_gene: TRBJ2-1; abundance: .; CDR3aa: CASNAASDEQFF; CDR3nt: TGTGCCAGCAACGCGGCTAGCGATGAGCAGTTCTTC
d_gene: TRBD2; v_gene: TRBV4-3; j_gene: TRBJ2-1; abundance: .; CDR3aa: CASSQALAEYNEQFF; CDR3nt: TGCGCCAGCAGCCAAGCACTAGCGGAGTACAATGAGCAGTTCTTC
d_gene: .; v_gene: TRBV4-3; j_gene: TRBJ1-1; abundance: .; CDR3aa: CASSHSHSQNTEAFF; CDR3nt: TGCGCCAGCAGCCACTCACACAGCCAGAACACTGAAGCTTTCTTT
d_gene: TRBD1; v_gene: TRBV4-3; j_gene: TRBJ1-1; abundance: .; CDR3aa: CASSQGAGGLNTEAFF; CDR3nt: TGCGCCAGCAGCCAAGGGGCAGGGGGATTGAACACTGAAGCTTTCTTT
d_gene: TRBD1; v_gene: TRBV7-9; j_gene: TRBJ2-5; abundance: .; CDR3aa: CASSPDRGLREQYF; CDR3nt: TGTGCCAGCAGCCCGGACAGGGGGCTGAGGGAGCAGTACTTC
d_gene: TRBD1; v_gene: TRBV5-1; j_gene: TRBJ2-3; abundance: once; CDR3aa: CASSYRQGGTDTQYF; CDR3nt: TGCGCCAGCAGTTATCGACAGGGTGGCACAGATACGCAGTATTTT
d_gene: TRBD2; v_gene: TRBV9; j_gene: TRBJ2-1; abundance: .; CDR3aa: CASSVERTSGRANEQFF; CDR3nt: TGTGCCAGCAGCGTAGAGAGGACTAGCGGGAGGGCCAATGAGCAGTTCTTC
d_gene: .; v_gene: TRBV7-2; j_gene: TRBJ1-2; abundance: .; CDR3aa: CASSTPGGLDYGYTF; CDR3nt: TGTGCCAGCAGCACCCCGGGGGGGCTGGACTATGGCTACACCTTC
d_gene: .; v_gene: TRBV9; j_gene: TRBJ1-2; abundance: .; CDR3aa: CASTPGDGYTF; CDR3nt: TGTGCCAGCACTCCAGGGGACGGCTACACCTTC
d_gene: .; v_gene: TRBV7-8; j_gene: TRBJ2-7; abundance: .; CDR3aa: CASRLRQAYEQYF; CDR3nt: TGTGCCAGCAGGTTAAGGCAGGCCTACGAGCAGTACTTC
d_gene: TRBD2; v_gene: TRBV5-8; j_gene: TRBJ2-5; abundance: .; CDR3aa: CASSRGSSGRKETQYF; CDR3nt: TGTGCCAGCAGCCGTGGGTCTAGCGGGAGGAAAGAGACCCAGTACTTC
d_gene: .; v_gene: TRBV7-9; j_gene: TRBJ2-7; abundance: .; CDR3aa: CASSLTGYEQYF; CDR3nt: TGTGCCAGCAGCTTAACGGGCTACGAGCAGTACTTC
d_gene: TRBD1; v_gene: TRBV27; j_gene: TRBJ2-5; abundance: .; CDR3aa: CASSPGTVSGETQYF; CDR3nt: TGTGCCAGCAGTCCAGGGACAGTCTCCGGGGAGACCCAGTACTTC
d_gene: .; v_gene: TRBV4-1; j_gene: TRBJ2-3; abundance: .; CDR3aa: CASSQENRGDTQYF; CDR3nt: TGCGCCAGCAGCCAAGAGAACCGCGGGGATACGCAGTATTTT
d_gene: .; v_gene: TRBV27; j_gene: TRBJ1-1; abundance: .; CDR3aa: CASSLAYGTLMNTEAFF; CDR3nt: TGTGCCAGCAGTCTAGCCTATGGGACATTGATGAACACTGAAGCTTTCTTT
d_gene: .; v_gene: TRBV6-6; j_gene: TRBJ1-2; abundance: once; CDR3aa: CASSRQDNYGYTF; CDR3nt: TGTGCCAGCAGTCGACAGGATAACTATGGCTACACCTTC
d_gene: .; v_gene: TRBV7-9; j_gene: TRBJ2-3; abundance: .; CDR3aa: CSSSLRDTQYF; CDR3nt: TGTTCCAGCAGCTTACGGGATACGCAGTATTTT
d_gene: .; v_gene: TRBV19; j_gene: TRBJ1-5; abundance: .; CDR3aa: CASSTQVGQPQHF; CDR3nt: TGTGCCAGTAGTACCCAAGTGGGCCAGCCCCAGCATTTT
d_gene: .; v_gene: TRBV2; j_gene: TRBJ2-5; abundance: .; CDR3aa: CASSPRWSERGNQETQYF; CDR3nt: TGTGCCAGCAGCCCCCGATGGAGTGAGAGAGGGAACCAAGAGACCCAGTACTTC
d_gene: .; v_gene: TRBV9; j_gene: TRBJ2-1; abundance: .; CDR3aa: CASSVGGVPNEQFF; CDR3nt: TGTGCCAGCAGCGTAGGGGGAGTTCCCAATGAGCAGTTCTTC
d_gene: TRBD1; v_gene: TRBV5-1; j_gene: TRBJ1-2; abundance: .; CDR3aa: CASSWGTGHGYTF; CDR3nt: TGCGCCAGCAGCTGGGGGACAGGGCATGGCTACACCTTC
d_gene: .; v_gene: TRBV9; j_gene: TRBJ2-5; abundance: .; CDR3aa: CASSVGGRDETQYF; CDR3nt: TGTGCCAGCAGCGTAGGAGGCAGGGATGAGACCCAGTACTTC
d_gene: TRBD2; v_gene: TRBV18; j_gene: TRBJ2-7; abundance: .; CDR3aa: CASSPSRRTSGPEQYF; CDR3nt: TGTGCCAGCTCCCCTTCACGCAGGACTAGCGGCCCCGAGCAGTACTTC